The 23 T cell receptor beta chains below all came from one sample that was sequenced in a study of T cells in Graves' hyperthyroidism and ophthalmopathy. Researchers amplified the TCR beta CDR3 regions from RNA transcripts. The study used the HTBI primer set for a first-round RT-PCR of the TCR CDR3. Each CDR3 protein gets one entry after TCRdb re-called the multiplex PCR reads with MiXCR. This sample yields about 570,000 distinct CDR3 sequences, of which 46% are seen a single time; around a fifth belongs to the top ten. Sequenced: peripheral blood or thyroid tissue (not recorded which). The source is an adult woman with Graves' disease, either hyperthyroidism or ophthalmopathy (not recorded which).

On this clonotype itself: At one boundary the junction diverges from the germline segment, which might be a read error. The CDR3 coding sequence is TGTGCCAGCAGTCACACCCTTTCCCAGAGCAATCAGCCCCAGCATTTT. Protein sequence: CASSHTLSQSNQPQHF. The V call is TRBV10-3, the J call TRBJ1-5, with D uncertain. Germline values: CDR1 ENHRY, CDR2 SYGVKD. CDR3 size: 16 residues.

This clonotype was recorded at least ten times. The chain combines TRBV12-3 or TRBV12-4 with TRBJ1-1; D remains ambiguous. The CDR3 totals 15 residues. V was pared by 2 bases and J by 0 bases, with 10 bases between. In DNA, the CDR3 is TGTGCCAGCAGTTTACGCCATGGGGTGAACACTGAAGCTTTCTTT. Amino acid sequence: CASSLRHGVNTEAFF.

In its sample, this clonotype was seen many times. The chain joins TRBV13 to TRBJ1-2; tentatively, D is TRBD1 (5 bases). Deletions cut 2 bases from V and 8 bases from J, with 18 bases between. The germline CDR1 and CDR2 sequences are PRHDT and FYEKMQ (reference sequence). The CDR3 covers 15 residues. The CDR3 DNA reads TGTGCCAGCAGCTTAATCCCCGACAGCAGGGAAGGCTACACCTTC. Translation gives CASSLIPDSREGYTF.

This clonotype has ten or more counts. The CDR3 region has the DNA TGTGCCAGCGCCCTCGGCGGAGGGCTCTACGAGCAGTACTTC. It codes for CASALGGGLYEQYF. J is TRBJ2-7 and V is TRBV13, with D perhaps matching TRBD2 (6 bases). Germline lookup yields CDR1 PRHDT and CDR2 FYEKMQ (reference sequence). The CDR3 is 14 amino acids. Trimming stripped 8 bases from V and 3 bases from J, with 17 bases between.

A remark on this clonotype: This may arise from a read error, as a much more abundant clone is one base away. The chain couples TRBV7-9 to TRBJ2-7; D is ambiguous. Germline V gene lookup returns CDR1 SEHNR and CDR2 FQNEAQ (reference sequence). Trimming pared 4 bases from V and 5 bases from J, leaving 6 bases between. This CDR3 comprises 11 residues. The CDR3 spells CASSCRDEQYF. The CDR3 nucleotides are TGTGCCAGCAGCTGCCGAGACGAGCAGTACTTC.

The chain uses TRBV6-6 and TRBJ1-6; a weak D match, TRBD1 (6 bases). V was pared by 6 bases and J by 8 bases, with 14 bases between. The length of the CDR3 is 14 residues. Germline V gene lookup returns CDR1 MNHNY and CDR2 SVGAGI (reference sequence). The CDR3, as DNA: TGTGCCAGCAGCCACGGGGGGCTTGATTCACCCCTCCACTTT. This gives the protein CASSHGGLDSPLHF.

This clonotype was detected only once. The chain couples TRBV7-2 to TRBJ2-5; D ambiguous. The V end was cut by 5 bases, the J end by 5 bases, with 9 bases between. This CDR3 region has 12 residues. Germline V lookup: CDR1 SGHTA, CDR2 FQGNSA. This chain's CDR3 is CASSDLPETQYF. As DNA, the CDR3 is TGTGCCAGCAGCGACCTCCCGGAGACCCAGTACTTC.

This clonotype was counted ten times or more. The rearrangement links TRBV2 to TRBJ2-7, with a possible D match to TRBD2 (5 bases). V was clipped by 7 bases and J by 7 bases, with 14 bases between them. The CDR3 totals 12 residues. Germline loops: CDR1 SNHLY, CDR2 FYNNEI. The CDR3 DNA sequence: TGTGCCAGCAAGCGAGGGTTGGGGGAGCAGTACTTC. It is translated as CASKRGLGEQYF.

J is TRBJ2-3 and V is TRBV28, with 9 bases identical to TRBD2. The CDR3 sequence is 15 residues long. Germline V gene data show CDR1 as MDHEN and CDR2 as SYDVKM. J gave up 2 bases and V 5 bases, and 5 bases lay outside the gene matches. CDR3 region: CASSELAGHTDTQYF. The CDR3 DNA reads as TGTGCCAGCAGTGAACTAGCGGGCCACACAGATACGCAGTATTTT. The full variable domain, rest sourced from reference TRBV28 and TRBJ2-3, is DVKVTQSSRYLVKRTGEKVFLECVQDMDHENMFWYRQDPGLGLRLIYFSYDVKMKEKGDIPEGYSVSREKKERFSLILESASTNQTSMYLCASSELAGHTDTQYFGPGTRLTVL.

The J gene is TRBJ1-4, the V gene TRBV7-2; D is undetermined. The CDR3 is made up of 15 amino acids. With 4 bases removed from V and 8 bases from J, the gap between germline ends came to 17 bases. Per the germline V gene, CDR1 is SGHTA and CDR2 is FQGNSA. The CDR3 loop is CASSSGGSTAEKLFF. The CDR3 coding sequence is TGTGCCAGCAGCTCGGGAGGGTCGACGGCGGAAAAACTGTTTTTT.

J is TRBJ2-2 and V is TRBV6-5; D remains ambiguous. Germline CDR1 MNHEY, CDR2 SVGAGI. The V and J ends lost 0 bases and 4 bases respectively, with 6 bases between them. The length of the CDR3 is 14 residues. In nucleotides, the CDR3 is TGTGCCAGCAGTTACTCGTTGAGCACCGGGGAGCTGTTTTTT. It is translated as CASSYSLSTGELFF.

The CDR3 DNA is TGTGCCAGCACCTCTTTTAGCGAGCAGTACTTC. Translating gives CASTSFSEQYF. The chain uses TRBV6-1 and TRBJ2-7; D is undetermined. The CDR3 has 11 amino acids. Trimming removed 7 bases from V and 6 bases from J, with 10 bases in between. Germline lookup yields CDR1 MNHNS and CDR2 SASEGT.

This clonotype was recorded many times. The rearrangement links TRBV5-5 to TRBJ1-4; perhaps TRBD1 as D (6 bases). Germline values: CDR1 SGHKS, CDR2 YYEKEE (reference sequence). V lost 1 base and J lost 14, with 15 bases in between. There are 13 residues in the CDR3. The CDR3 bases are TGTGCCAGCAGCTTGACCACCGGACAGAGGCTGTTTTTT. The encoded protein is CASSLTTGQRLFF.

This chain links TRBV10-2 with TRBJ2-2; 9 nucleotides align to TRBD2. CDR1 is WSHSY, CDR2 SAAADI, per germline. The CDR3 has 15 residues. Trimming at V came to 5 bases and at J to 4 bases, leaving 5 bases not matched to a gene. The CDR3 region is CASSRTSAITGELFF. The DNA for the CDR3 is TGCGCCAGCAGTCGGACTAGCGCAATCACCGGGGAGCTGTTTTTT.

This clonotype appeared many times. This chain links TRBV20-1 with TRBJ2-5; D remains unclear. Germline V gene sequence: CDR1 DFQATT, CDR2 SNEGSKA (reference sequence). The length of the CDR3 is 14 residues. With 2 bases removed from V and 1 base from J, the gap between germline ends came to 11 bases. The CDR3 protein is CSARHSFSQETQYF. DNA of the CDR3: TGCAGTGCTAGACACAGCTTCTCCCAAGAGACCCAGTACTTC.

This clonotype has ten or more counts. The CDR3 DNA is TGTGCCAGCAGCGACGGGACTAGCTACGAGCAGTACTTC. Its protein product is CASSDGTSYEQYF. The rearrangement links TRBV9 to TRBJ2-7; 8 bases fit TRBD2. The CDR3 extends over 13 amino acids. The V and J ends lost 3 bases and 3 bases, in that order; junction bases with no gene match: 2. Germline CDR1 is SGDLS and CDR2 is YYNGEE. Filled out from reference TRBV9 and TRBJ2-7, the complete variable domain reads DSGVTQTPKHLITATGQRVTLRCSPRSGDLSVYWYQQSLDQGLQFLIQYYNGEERAKGNILERFSAQQFPDLHSELNLSSLELGDSALYFCASSDGTSYEQYFGPGTRLTVT.

As concerns this clonotype: A much larger clonotype is one base distant, so this may be a read error. The chain combines TRBV11-2 with TRBJ1-4; a weak D match, TRBD1 (5 bases). CDR3 size: 15 residues. Looked up from germline, CDR1 is SGHAT and CDR2 is FQNNGV. The CDR3 DNA reads as TGTGCCAGCAGCCAAGGCTGGGGTGGCGAGGACAAACCGTTTTTT. This gives the protein CASSQGWGGEDKPFF.

The V gene is TRBV2, the J gene TRBJ2-1; 9 bases map to TRBD2. This CDR3 spans 15 amino acids. The V gene's germline CDR1 is SNHLY and CDR2 FYNNEI. Trimming removed 5 bases from V and 4 bases from J; junction bases left unmatched: 6. CDR3 residues: CASSYSGSGYNEQFF. CDR3 sequence (DNA): TGTGCCAGCAGTTATAGCGGGAGCGGATACAATGAGCAGTTCTTC. Combining the CDR3 with reference TRBV2 and TRBJ2-1 gives the whole variable domain EPEVTQTPSHQVTQMGQEVILRCVPISNHLYFYWYRQILGQKVEFLVSFYNNEISEKSEIFDDQFSVERPDGSNFTLKIRSTKLEDSAMYFCASSYSGSGYNEQFFGPGTRLTVL.

V is TRBV7-2 and J is TRBJ1-1; the D gene is possibly TRBD1 (5 bases). CDR3 length: 15 amino acids. Germline V lookup: CDR1 SGHTA, CDR2 FQGNSA. The germline V and J ends were trimmed by 5 bases and 2 bases, with 15 bases remaining between them. CDR3 coding DNA: TGTGCCAGCAGCCGAGCCCGGGGGATCAACACTGAAGCTTTCTTT. Translated: CASSRARGINTEAFF.

At least ten counts were recorded for this clonotype. J is TRBJ1-6 and V is TRBV7-2; D possibly corresponds to TRBD1 (5 bases). Germline CDR1 and CDR2: SGHTA and FQGNSA. The CDR3 contains 14 residues. The V and J ends lost 3 bases and 7 bases respectively, with 10 bases between them. CDR3 coding DNA: TGTGCCAGCAGCTTTGCGGGGACGAATTCACCCCTCCACTTT. Translated: CASSFAGTNSPLHF.

The sample holds many counts of this clonotype. The chain carries TRBV20-1 and TRBJ1-1; D may be TRBD1 (5 bases). Germline values: CDR1 DFQATT, CDR2 SNEGSKA (reference sequence). Trimming removed 1 base at V and 3 bases at J, with 12 bases between. The CDR3 extends over 14 amino acids. The CDR3 DNA reads as TGCAGTGCTAGAGGCACCAGGGATGACACTGAAGCTTTCTTT. Encoded protein: CSARGTRDDTEAFF.

The chain recombines TRBV7-2 with TRBJ1-1; D remains ambiguous. V lost 3 bases, J lost 5 bases, and 22 bases lay in between. The CDR3 totals 17 residues. CDR1 and CDR2 (germline): SGHTA, FQGNSA. The CDR3 protein is CASSFALPLRGRTEAFF. The DNA for the CDR3 is TGTGCCAGCAGCTTCGCCCTGCCCCTTCGGGGTCGGACTGAAGCTTTCTTT.

V usage is TRBV7-3 and J usage is TRBJ2-2; D perhaps matches TRBD2 (7 bases). V was cut by 1 base and J by 6 bases, with 21 bases left in between. Germline values: CDR1 SGHTA, CDR2 FQGTGA. This CDR3 comprises 18 residues. This CDR3 is CASSLSGDRRGGPGELFF. As DNA, the CDR3 is TGTGCCAGCAGCTTAAGTGGAGACAGGCGGGGAGGGCCCGGGGAGCTGTTTTTT.